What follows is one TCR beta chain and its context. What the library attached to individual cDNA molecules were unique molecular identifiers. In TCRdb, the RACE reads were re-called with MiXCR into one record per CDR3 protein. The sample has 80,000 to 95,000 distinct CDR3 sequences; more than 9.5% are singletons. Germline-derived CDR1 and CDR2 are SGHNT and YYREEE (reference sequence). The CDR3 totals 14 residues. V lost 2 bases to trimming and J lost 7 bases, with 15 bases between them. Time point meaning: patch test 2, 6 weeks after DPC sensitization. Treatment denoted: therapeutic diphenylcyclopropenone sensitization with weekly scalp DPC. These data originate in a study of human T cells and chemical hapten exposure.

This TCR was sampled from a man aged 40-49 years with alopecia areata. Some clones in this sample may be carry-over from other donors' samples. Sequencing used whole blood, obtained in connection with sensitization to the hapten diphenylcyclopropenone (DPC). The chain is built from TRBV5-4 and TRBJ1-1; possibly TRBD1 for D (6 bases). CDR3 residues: CASSLPGAVNEAFF. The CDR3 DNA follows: TGTGCCAGCAGCTTACCGGGGGCTGTTAATGAAGCTTTCTTT.